This record covers a single T cell receptor (beta chain). The participants were between roughly 18 and 90 years old and came from under 25 US areas. Participants had their cohort set by participant-reported clinical history. Recovery among Cohort 3 donors was established by two negative PCRs, clearance, or symptom resolution. These data are taken from a study of blood T cell repertoires in COVID-19. Across the whole study: PBMCs, B-cell-depleted T cells, or T cells provided the cDNA or gDNA that made up the material.

The repertoire was sequenced with immunoSEQ multiplex PCR; TCRdb's copy has only in-frame clones and lacks some. The top ten hold under 5% of the sample, which has 120,000 or so clones, 65% to 85% seen once. This TCR was recovered from a woman in her 30s who had recovered from COVID-19. The material sequenced was PBMCs or T cells enriched from blood (not recorded which).

The CDR3 coding sequence is TGTGCCAGCAGCTTTGGACAGGCCACCGGGGAGCTGTTTTTT. This gives the protein CASSFGQATGELFF. The chain recombines TRBV5-4 with TRBJ2-2, with TRBD1 identical over 7 bases. V lost 2 bases to trimming and J lost 4 bases; unmatched junction nucleotides: 2. Germline lookup yields CDR1 SGHNT and CDR2 YYREEE (reference sequence). CDR3 size: 14 residues.